This T cell receptor beta chain was recorded in a study of T cell changes during pregnancy in multiple sclerosis. The CDR3 runs to 14 residues. V was shortened by 5 bases and J by 2 bases, with 13 bases between the two germline ends. Looked up from germline, CDR1 is MNHEY and CDR2 is SMNVEV (reference sequence). TCRdb's table, derived via immunoSEQ multiplex PCR, lists solely in-frame clones and lacks some. The table has 19,000 or so clones, roughly 87% seen once. Sequences were derived from CD8+ T cells from peripheral blood mononuclear cells, sampled after pregnancy. V is TRBV27 and J is TRBJ2-7; perhaps TRBD1 as D (6 bases). The sequence was obtained from a female donor in good health, enrolled as a control in a pregnancy study. The CDR3 DNA follows: TGTGCCAGCAGTCCGACAGGTCCACCCTACGAGCAGTACTTC. Protein product: CASSPTGPPYEQYF.